This TCR beta chain was sequenced during a study of shared clonotypes between healthy human individuals. Division of CD4+ cells produced a CD45RA+ naive subset and a CD45RA-negative memory subset. The CDR3 length is 13 residues. CDR1 and CDR2 (germline): SGHTA, FQGTGA. The ends were cut back, 5 bases at V and 3 bases at J, with 7 bases in the middle. Genomic DNA from each subset was divided evenly over several immunoSEQ plates. Per sorted-subset replicate PCR, input was approximately 0.2 ug DNA, representing around 28,000 T cell genomes. Profiled with immunoSEQ multiplex PCR; TCRdb holds only in-frame clones, not every one. The sample lists 2 million to 2.5 million clones; approximately 95% were seen once.

The chain couples TRBV7-3 to TRBJ1-4; unclear D gene. Sequencing was done on a sample of naive CD4+ T cells from PBMCs. Subset here: CD45RA+ positively selected. The TCR sequence derives from a man aged 18 to 29 in good health. Some clones in this sample may be carry-over from other donors' samples. The CDR3 region is CASSTGANEKLFF. The CDR3 DNA is TGTGCCAGCAGCACGGGCGCTAATGAAAAACTGTTTTTT.